These T cell receptor beta chains were read from a single sample in a study of T-cell reconstitution after alpha-beta-depleted transplantation in children. TCRdb passed the PCR reads through MiXCR, listing each CDR3 protein once. The repertoire holds about 540,000 distinct CDR3 sequences, with approximately 20% as singletons. This specimen consisted of PBMCs from the stem cell graft donor, obtained from the stem cell graft. Receptors were obtained from a human donor who donated a stem cell graft to a child with acute lymphoblastic leukemia. The CDR3 runs from the conserved cysteine through the conserved F or W. Each record gives: D gene, CDR3 length, V gene, J gene, clone size, CDR3 DNA, CDR3 protein. The D gene is left open where the match is weak. Part of the rows lack a size; the others show once, few, many or a class for expanded clones.

NA	14	TRBV29-1	TRBJ2-7	NA	TGCAGCGTCTCCCCCAATGGACACCCCTACGAGCAGTACTTC	CSVSPNGHPYEQYF
NA	13	TRBV9	TRBJ1-5	few	TGTGCCAGCAGCGTAGGAATGGCCCAGCCCCAGCATTTT	CASSVGMAQPQHF
NA	15	TRBV6-4	TRBJ2-1	NA	TGTGCCAGCAGTGAGGACGGGGCAGGCGGGAATGAGCAGTTCTTC	CASSEDGAGGNEQFF
NA	15	TRBV18	TRBJ1-1	few	TGTGCCAGCTCACCAGTGGTGGAGGCCGCGACTGAAGCTTTCTTT	CASSPVVEAATEAFF
TRBD2	15	TRBV7-6	TRBJ2-1	NA	TGTGCCAGCAGCTGGAAAGCGGGAGCCTACAATGAGCAGTTCTTC	CASSWKAGAYNEQFF
TRBD1	15	TRBV6-5	TRBJ2-5	few	TGTGCCAGCAGTTACTCTGGGCGACAGGGCGAGACCCAGTACTTC	CASSYSGRQGETQYF
TRBD1	14	TRBV20-1	TRBJ1-4	few	TGCAGTGCCACAGGGGGCGGAACTAATGAAAAACTGTTTTTT	CSATGGGTNEKLFF
NA	16	TRBV6-1	TRBJ2-3	NA	TGTGCCAGCAGTGACCAAACTAGGACTTCCACAGATACGCAGTATTTT	CASSDQTRTSTDTQYF
NA	14	TRBV15	TRBJ2-4	few	TGTGCCACCCGGGCAGATCTAGCCAAAAACATTCAGTACTTC	CATRADLAKNIQYF
TRBD2	16	TRBV7-9	TRBJ2-1	NA	TGTGCCAGCAGCTTAGTGGGCGGGGGGCCCTACAATGAGCAGTTCTTC	CASSLVGGGPYNEQFF
NA	17	TRBV7-9	TRBJ1-1	NA	TGTGCCAGCAGCTTTAACCGGGGCGGGGCTCCTAACACTGAAGCTTTCTTT	CASSFNRGGAPNTEAFF
TRBD1	13	TRBV10-3	TRBJ2-7	few	TGTGCCATCAGTACAGGGGGCACCTACGAGCAGTACTTC	CAISTGGTYEQYF
NA	16	TRBV20-1	TRBJ1-1	many	TGCAGTGCTAGCCCCTCCTGGTGGGGCGGGTACACTGAAGCTTTCTTT	CSASPSWWGGYTEAFF
NA	11	TRBV20-1	TRBJ1-2	NA	TGCAGTGCGGGGGGACTCTATGGCTACACCTTC	CSAGGLYGYTF
TRBD1	15	TRBV5-4	TRBJ2-7	few	TGTGCCAGCAGCAGTCGGGACAGGGGGAGAGACGAGCAGTACTTC	CASSSRDRGRDEQYF
NA	13	TRBV24-1	TRBJ1-2	few	TGTGCCACCAGTGATTTGGGAAGTATGGGCTACACCTTC	CATSDLGSMGYTF
NA	13	TRBV5-1	TRBJ2-1	few	TGCGCCAGCAGCTTGATTAAGGAGGATGAGCAGTTCTTC	CASSLIKEDEQFF
NA	12	TRBV18	TRBJ2-3	many	TGCGCCAGCAGCCCAGACACAGATACGCAGTATTTT	CASSPDTDTQYF
NA	15	TRBV9	TRBJ2-3	NA	TGTGCCAGCAGCGTTCGTAGTCTCAACACAGATACGCAGTATTTT	CASSVRSLNTDTQYF
NA	12	TRBV11-3	TRBJ1-2	NA	TGTGCCAGCAGCTTTGGCTCCTATGGCTTGACCTTC	CASSFGSYGLTF
NA	15	TRBV7-8	TRBJ2-7	NA	TGTGCCAGCAGCTTTACCCCGCCTACCTACTACGAGCAGTACTTC	CASSFTPPTYYEQYF
NA	15	TRBV9	TRBJ1-5	few	TGTGCCAGCAGCGCCTCCGGGACGGTCCTTGAGCCCCAGCATTTT	CASSASGTVLEPQHF
NA	16	TRBV7-9	TRBJ2-5	NA	TGTGCCAGCAGTGGGACCGCCCATAAGTACCAAGAGACCCAGTACTTC	CASSGTAHKYQETQYF
TRBD2	15	TRBV7-3	TRBJ2-7	few	TGTGCCAGCAGCTTAGCGGGAGGTTCAGGGTACGAGCAGTACTTC	CASSLAGGSGYEQYF
TRBD2	15	TRBV12-3/TRBV12-4	TRBJ2-1	NA	TGTGCCAGCAGTTTCGGACTAGCGAGAGGGAATGAGCAGTTCTTC	CASSFGLARGNEQFF
NA	13	TRBV19	TRBJ2-1	NA	TGTGCCAGTAGTAAGTGGGGACCGGATGAGCAGTTCTTC	CASSKWGPDEQFF
NA	16	TRBV7-9	TRBJ1-4	NA	TGTGCCAGCAGGCCGAAAGGGGAAGGGACTAATGAAAAACTGTTTTTT	CASRPKGEGTNEKLFF
NA	11	TRBV12-3/TRBV12-4	TRBJ1-1	NA	TGTGCCAGCAGTTCCGGGGCCAAGGCTTTCTTT	CASSSGAKAFF
TRBD2	17	TRBV12-3/TRBV12-4	TRBJ2-7	few	TGTGCCAGCAGTTTAGACCTTACCGGACTAGCGACTTACGAGCAGTACTTC	CASSLDLTGLATYEQYF
NA	16	TRBV6-2/TRBV6-3	TRBJ2-7	few	TGTGCCAGCAGTTCCTTAGGACTAAAGGATTCCTACGAGCAGTACTTC	CASSSLGLKDSYEQYF
NA	15	TRBV18	TRBJ1-5	few	TGTGCCAGCTCACCCCTCGCAGTAACGGGGCAGCCCCAGCATTTT	CASSPLAVTGQPQHF
TRBD2	15	TRBV7-3	TRBJ2-3	NA	TGTGCCAGCAGCTTAACGACTAGCCCAGCAGATACGCAGTATTTT	CASSLTTSPADTQYF
TRBD2	14	TRBV29-1	TRBJ2-7	few	TGCAGCGTTGCCCGGACTAGCGGGGCCTACGAGCAGTACTTC	CSVARTSGAYEQYF
TRBD2	15	TRBV19	TRBJ2-3	NA	TGTGCCAGTAGGATGCTAGCGGGGAGCACAGATACGCAGTATTTT	CASRMLAGSTDTQYF
NA	12	TRBV2	TRBJ1-3	few	TGTGCCAGCAGGGAGCCCGGATACACCATATATTTT	CASREPGYTIYF
NA	16	TRBV10-3	TRBJ2-7	few	TGTGCCATCAGTGAGTCGACAGAAGGGCACTCCTACGAGCAGTACTTC	CAISESTEGHSYEQYF
NA	16	TRBV5-6	TRBJ1-2	NA	TGTGCCAGCAGCCCCGGTAGGGGGGCCTGGAACTATGGCTACACCTTC	CASSPGRGAWNYGYTF
NA	14	TRBV20-1	TRBJ2-7	few	TGCAGTGCTAGAGATAGGACTTCCAGGTCCGAGCAGTACTTC	CSARDRTSRSEQYF
TRBD1	16	TRBV20-1	TRBJ1-4	few	TGCAGTGCTAGTTGGGGGACAGCTGCAACTAATGAAAAACTGTTTTTT	CSASWGTAATNEKLFF
TRBD2	12	TRBV30	TRBJ2-7	NA	TGTGCCCTCGTGACTAGCGGGGCCCAGCAGTACTTC	CALVTSGAQQYF
NA	14	TRBV5-6	TRBJ2-5	few	TGTGCCAGCAGCCGGAGCCCCCCTGCACAGACCCAGTACTTC	CASSRSPPAQTQYF
NA	16	TRBV4-2	TRBJ2-4	few	TGTGCCAGCAGCCCAGCCATGGCGGGGGCCCAATTAGTTCAGTACTTC	CASSPAMAGAQLVQYF
TRBD1	18	TRBV5-1	TRBJ1-4	NA	TGCGCCAGCAGCCCCGGGACAGTCGGAAAGGGGGCTTTTGAAAAACTGTTTTTT	CASSPGTVGKGAFEKLFF
NA	13	TRBV25-1	TRBJ2-5	few	TGTGCCAGCAGTGAATGGCCAGAAGAGACCCAGTACTTC	CASSEWPEETQYF
TRBD1	15	TRBV7-3	TRBJ2-1	NA	TGTGCCAGCAGCGCGACAGGGGGGGCCTACAATGAGCAGTTCTTC	CASSATGGAYNEQFF
NA	16	TRBV5-1	TRBJ2-7	few	TGCGCCAGCAGCGATTCAATTCGCGGGGTATCCTACGAGCAGTACTTC	CASSDSIRGVSYEQYF
TRBD1	13	TRBV29-1	TRBJ1-1	few	TGCAGCGTCGGCGACAGGGTTGGCACTGAAGCTTTCTTT	CSVGDRVGTEAFF
TRBD2	15	TRBV19	TRBJ2-1	few	TGTGCCAGTAGCTGGACTAGCGGGAGTGCAAATGAGCAGTTCTTC	CASSWTSGSANEQFF
TRBD2	15	TRBV5-1	TRBJ2-4	NA	TGCGCCAGCAGCTTGGTTCCGAGCGGGGGAAACATTCAGTACTTC	CASSLVPSGGNIQYF
TRBD1	17	TRBV6-2/TRBV6-3	TRBJ1-5	NA	TGTGCCAGCAGTTCCGGGACAGGGGGCCTTAGCAATCAGCCCCAGCATTTT	CASSSGTGGLSNQPQHF
TRBD2	16	TRBV5-1	TRBJ2-2	many	TGCGCCAGCGGCCTAAGCGGGAGCGAGGGAACCGGGGAGCTGTTTTTT	CASGLSGSEGTGELFF
NA	17	TRBV5-1	TRBJ2-3	NA	TGCGCCAGCAGCTCATTCGGGACTTACCACAGCACAGATACGCAGTATTTT	CASSSFGTYHSTDTQYF
NA	14	TRBV12-3/TRBV12-4	TRBJ2-5	NA	TGTGCCAGCAGTTTAAGCCCCCTCCAAGAGACCCAGTACTTC	CASSLSPLQETQYF
NA	14	TRBV11-2	TRBJ2-1	many	TGTGCCAGCAGCTTAGGATGGATATTGGCAGAGCAGTTCTTC	CASSLGWILAEQFF
TRBD1	16	TRBV5-1	TRBJ2-7	few	TGCGCCAGCAGCTTGGGGGTTGGGACAGCAGTCTACGAGCAGTACTTC	CASSLGVGTAVYEQYF
NA	14	TRBV5-1	TRBJ1-2	NA	TGCGCCAGCAGCTTGGACACCTGGATGAATGGCTACACCTTC	CASSLDTWMNGYTF